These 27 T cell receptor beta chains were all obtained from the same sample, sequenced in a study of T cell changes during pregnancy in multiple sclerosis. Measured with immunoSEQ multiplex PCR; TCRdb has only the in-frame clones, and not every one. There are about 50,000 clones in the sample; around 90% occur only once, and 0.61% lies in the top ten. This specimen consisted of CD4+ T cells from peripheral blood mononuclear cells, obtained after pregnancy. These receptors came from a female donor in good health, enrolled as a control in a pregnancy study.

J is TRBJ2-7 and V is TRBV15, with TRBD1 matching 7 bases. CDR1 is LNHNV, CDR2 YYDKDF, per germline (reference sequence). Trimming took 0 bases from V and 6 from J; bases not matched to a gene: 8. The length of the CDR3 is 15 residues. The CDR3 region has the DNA TGTGCCACCAGCAGAGATTTCGACAGGGTTAGCGAGCAGTACTTC. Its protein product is CATSRDFDRVSEQYF.

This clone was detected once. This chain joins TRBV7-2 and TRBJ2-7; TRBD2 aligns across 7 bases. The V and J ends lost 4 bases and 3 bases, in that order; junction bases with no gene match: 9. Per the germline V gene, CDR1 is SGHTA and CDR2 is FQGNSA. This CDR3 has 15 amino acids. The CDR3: CASSSTSVRIYEQYF. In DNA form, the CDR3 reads TGTGCCAGCAGCTCTACTAGCGTCCGGATCTACGAGCAGTACTTC.

The CDR3 spells CASSYNSPTDTQYF. In DNA, the CDR3 is TGTGCCAGCAGTTATAACTCACCCACAGATACGCAGTATTTT. The chain recombines TRBV6-5 with TRBJ2-3, with D unclear. The germline V gene has CDR1 MNHEY and CDR2 SVGAGI. V lost 3 bases and J lost 2, with 9 bases in between. The CDR3 is 14 amino acids.

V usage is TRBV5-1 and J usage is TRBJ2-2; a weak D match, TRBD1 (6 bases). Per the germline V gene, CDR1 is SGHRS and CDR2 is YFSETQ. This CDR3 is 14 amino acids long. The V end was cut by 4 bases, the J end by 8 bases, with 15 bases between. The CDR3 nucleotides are TGCGCCAGCAGCCCGGGACACGAGAGTGGGGAGCTGTTTTTT. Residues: CASSPGHESGELFF.

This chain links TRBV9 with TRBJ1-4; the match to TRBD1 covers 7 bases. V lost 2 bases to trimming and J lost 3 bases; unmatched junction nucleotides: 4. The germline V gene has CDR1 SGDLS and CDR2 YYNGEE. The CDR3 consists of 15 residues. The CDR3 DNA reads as TGTGCCAGCAGCGTTGGTCAGGGGGCTAATGAAAAACTGTTTTTT. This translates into CASSVGQGANEKLFF.

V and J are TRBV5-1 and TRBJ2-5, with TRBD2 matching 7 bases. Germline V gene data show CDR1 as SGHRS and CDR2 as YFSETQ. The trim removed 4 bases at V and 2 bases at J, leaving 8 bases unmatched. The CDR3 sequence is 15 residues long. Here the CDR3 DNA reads TGCGCCAGCAGCGTAGGGACTATTCGTCAAGAGACCCAGTACTTC. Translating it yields CASSVGTIRQETQYF.

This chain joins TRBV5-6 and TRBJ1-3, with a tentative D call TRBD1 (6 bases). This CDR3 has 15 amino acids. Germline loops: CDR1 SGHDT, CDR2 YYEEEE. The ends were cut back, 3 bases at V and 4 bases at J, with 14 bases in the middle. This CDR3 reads CASSSQGRGGNTIYF. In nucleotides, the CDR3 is TGTGCCAGCAGCTCACAGGGAAGGGGCGGAAACACCATATATTTT. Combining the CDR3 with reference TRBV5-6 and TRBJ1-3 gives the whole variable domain DAGVTQSPTHLIKTRGQQVTLRCSPKSGHDTVSWYQQALGQGPQFIFQYYEEEERQRGNFPDRFSGHQFPNYSSELNVNALLLGDSALYLCASSSQGRGGNTIYFGEGSWLTVV.

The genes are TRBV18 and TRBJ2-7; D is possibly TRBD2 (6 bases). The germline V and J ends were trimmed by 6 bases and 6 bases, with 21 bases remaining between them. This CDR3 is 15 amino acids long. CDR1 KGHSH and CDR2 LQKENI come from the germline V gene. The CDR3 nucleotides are TGTGCCAGCTCCCCGGGCGGGATAGCGGCTCTCGAGCAGTACTTC. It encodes CASSPGGIAALEQYF.

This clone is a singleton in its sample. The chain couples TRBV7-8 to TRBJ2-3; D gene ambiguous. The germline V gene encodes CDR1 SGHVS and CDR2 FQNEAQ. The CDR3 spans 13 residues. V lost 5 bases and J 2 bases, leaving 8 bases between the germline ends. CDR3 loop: CASSLTPTDTQYF. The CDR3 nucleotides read TGTGCCAGCAGCCTAACCCCCACAGATACGCAGTATTTT. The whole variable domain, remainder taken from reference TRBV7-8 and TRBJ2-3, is GAGVSQSPRYKVAKRGQDVALRCDPISGHVSLFWYQQALGQGPEFLTYFQNEAQLDKSGLPSDRFFAERPEGSVSTLKIQRTQQEDSAVYLCASSLTPTDTQYFGPGTRLTVL.

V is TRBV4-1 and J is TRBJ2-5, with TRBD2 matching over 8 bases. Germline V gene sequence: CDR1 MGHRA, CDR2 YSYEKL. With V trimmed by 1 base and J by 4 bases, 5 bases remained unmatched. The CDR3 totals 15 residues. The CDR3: CASSQGTSWVETQYF. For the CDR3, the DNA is TGCGCCAGCAGCCAAGGGACTAGCTGGGTAGAGACCCAGTACTTC.

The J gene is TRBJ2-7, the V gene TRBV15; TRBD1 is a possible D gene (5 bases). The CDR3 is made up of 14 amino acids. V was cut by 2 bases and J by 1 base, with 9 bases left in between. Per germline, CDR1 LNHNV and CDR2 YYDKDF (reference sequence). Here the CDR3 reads CATSRSQVSYEQYF. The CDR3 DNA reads TGTGCCACCAGCAGATCACAGGTTTCCTACGAGCAGTACTTC.

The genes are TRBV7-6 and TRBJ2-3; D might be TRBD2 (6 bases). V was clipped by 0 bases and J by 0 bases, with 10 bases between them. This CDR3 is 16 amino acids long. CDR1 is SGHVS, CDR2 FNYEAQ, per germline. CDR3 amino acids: CASSLAGGASTDTQYF. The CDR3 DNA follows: TGTGCCAGCAGCTTAGCAGGCGGGGCTAGCACAGATACGCAGTATTTT.

The CDR3: CASRRSDSGNTIYF. CDR3 sequence (DNA): TGTGCCAGTAGGCGTTCCGACTCTGGAAACACCATATATTTT. This sequence joins TRBV19 and TRBJ1-3; D unresolved. This CDR3 is built from 14 residues. Germline V gene lookup returns CDR1 LNHDA and CDR2 SQIVND (reference sequence). V dropped 6 bases and J dropped 0 bases, with 9 bases sitting between them. Based on the CDR3 plus reference TRBV19 and TRBJ1-3, the full variable domain is DGGITQSPKYLFRKEGQNVTLSCEQNLNHDAMYWYRQDPGQGLRLIYYSQIVNDFQKGDIAEGYSVSREKKESFPLTVTSAQKNPTAFYLCASRRSDSGNTIYFGEGSWLTVV.

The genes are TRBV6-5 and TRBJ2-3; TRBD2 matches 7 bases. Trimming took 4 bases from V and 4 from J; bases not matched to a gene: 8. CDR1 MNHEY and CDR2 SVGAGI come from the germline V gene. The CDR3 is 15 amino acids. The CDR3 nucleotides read TGTGCCAGCAGTTCCCGGACTAGTTCACCAGATACGCAGTATTTT. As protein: CASSSRTSSPDTQYF.

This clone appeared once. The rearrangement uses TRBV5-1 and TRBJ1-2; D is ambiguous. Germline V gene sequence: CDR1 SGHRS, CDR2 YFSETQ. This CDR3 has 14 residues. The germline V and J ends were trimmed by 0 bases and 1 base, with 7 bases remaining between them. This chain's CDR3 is CASSLAGYNYGYTF. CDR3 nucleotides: TGCGCCAGCAGCTTGGCCGGGTATAACTATGGCTACACCTTC.

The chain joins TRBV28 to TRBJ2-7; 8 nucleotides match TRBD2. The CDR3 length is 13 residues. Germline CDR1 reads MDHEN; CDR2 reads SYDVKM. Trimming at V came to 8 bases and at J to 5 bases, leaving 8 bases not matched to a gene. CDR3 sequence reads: CASGARGGHEQYF. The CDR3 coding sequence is TGTGCCAGCGGTGCCCGGGGGGGACACGAGCAGTACTTC.

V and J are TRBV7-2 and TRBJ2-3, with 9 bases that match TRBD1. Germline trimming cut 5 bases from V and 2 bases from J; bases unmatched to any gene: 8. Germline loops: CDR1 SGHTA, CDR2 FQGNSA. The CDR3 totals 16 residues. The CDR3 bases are TGTGCCAGCAGCCCTGGACAGGGGCTAAACACAGATACGCAGTATTTT. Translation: CASSPGQGLNTDTQYF.

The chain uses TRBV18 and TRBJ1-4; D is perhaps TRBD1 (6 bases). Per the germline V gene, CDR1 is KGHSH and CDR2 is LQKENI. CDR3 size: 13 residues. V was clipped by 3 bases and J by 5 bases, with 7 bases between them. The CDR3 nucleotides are TGTGCCAGCTCACCCGGGACAAATGAAAAACTGTTTTTT. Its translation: CASSPGTNEKLFF.

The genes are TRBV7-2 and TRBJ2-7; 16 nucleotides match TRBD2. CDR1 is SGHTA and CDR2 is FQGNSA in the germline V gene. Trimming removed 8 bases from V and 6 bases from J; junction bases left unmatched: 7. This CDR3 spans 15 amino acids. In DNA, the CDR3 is TGTGCCAGCGGGACTAGCGGGGGGGCCGATTCCGAGCAGTACTTC. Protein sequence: CASGTSGGADSEQYF.

CDR3 sequence reads: CASMGRGRVYTEAFF. Written as DNA, the CDR3 is TGTGCCAGTATGGGTAGGGGGCGAGTTTACACTGAAGCTTTCTTT. J is TRBJ1-1 and V is TRBV19; TRBD1 matches 7 bases. The germline CDR1 and CDR2 sequences are LNHDA and SQIVND (reference sequence). J gave up 3 bases and V 7 bases, and 11 bases lay outside the gene matches. The CDR3 contains 15 residues. Full variable domain (rest looked up from reference TRBV19 and TRBJ1-1): DGGITQSPKYLFRKEGQNVTLSCEQNLNHDAMYWYRQDPGQGLRLIYYSQIVNDFQKGDIAEGYSVSREKKESFPLTVTSAQKNPTAFYLCASMGRGRVYTEAFFGQGTRLTVV.

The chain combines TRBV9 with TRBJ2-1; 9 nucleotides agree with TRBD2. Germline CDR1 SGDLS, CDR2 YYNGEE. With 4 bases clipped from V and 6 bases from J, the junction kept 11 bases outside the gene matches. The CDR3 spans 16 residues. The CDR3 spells CASSYGQSGRFNEQFF. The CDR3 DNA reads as TGTGCCAGCAGCTATGGACAAAGCGGGAGGTTCAATGAGCAGTTCTTC.

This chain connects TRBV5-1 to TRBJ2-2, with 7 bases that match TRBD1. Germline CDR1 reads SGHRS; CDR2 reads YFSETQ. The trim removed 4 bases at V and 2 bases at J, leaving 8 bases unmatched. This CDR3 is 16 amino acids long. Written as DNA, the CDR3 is TGCGCCAGCAGCCTGTTGGGGACAGCAAACACCGGGGAGCTGTTTTTT. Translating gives CASSLLGTANTGELFF.

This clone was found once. The CDR3 DNA follows: TGTGCCAGCAGCTTAAACAGGGATGGTGAGCAGTACTTC. It yields the protein CASSLNRDGEQYF. The chain is built from TRBV7-3 and TRBJ2-7, with D tentatively TRBD1 (6 bases). The CDR3 consists of 13 residues. In germline, CDR1 is SGHTA, CDR2 FQGTGA. V lost 1 base and J lost 7, with 11 bases in between.

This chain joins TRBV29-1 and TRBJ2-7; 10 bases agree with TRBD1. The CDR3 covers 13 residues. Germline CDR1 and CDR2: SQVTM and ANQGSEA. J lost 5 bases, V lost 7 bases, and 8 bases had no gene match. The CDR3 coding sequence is TGCAGCGCCAGGGGGACAGGGGCCGACGAGCAGTACTTC. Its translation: CSARGTGADEQYF.

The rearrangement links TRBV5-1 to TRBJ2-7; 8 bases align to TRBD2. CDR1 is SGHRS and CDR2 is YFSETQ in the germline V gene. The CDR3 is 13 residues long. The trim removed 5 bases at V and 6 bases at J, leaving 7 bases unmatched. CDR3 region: CASSYAGGLEQYF. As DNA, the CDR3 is TGCGCCAGCAGTTATGCGGGAGGACTCGAGCAGTACTTC.

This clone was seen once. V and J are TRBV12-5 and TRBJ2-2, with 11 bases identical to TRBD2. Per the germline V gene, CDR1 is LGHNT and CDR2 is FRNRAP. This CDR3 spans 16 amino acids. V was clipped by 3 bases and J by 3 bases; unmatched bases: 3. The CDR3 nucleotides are TGTGCTAGTGGTTTTTTAGCGGGGGGGTACACCGGGGAGCTGTTTTTT. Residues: CASGFLAGGYTGELFF.

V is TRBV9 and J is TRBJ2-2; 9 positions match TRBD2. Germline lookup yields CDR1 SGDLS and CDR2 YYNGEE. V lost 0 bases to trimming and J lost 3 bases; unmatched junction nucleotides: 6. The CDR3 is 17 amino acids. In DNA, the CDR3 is TGTGCCAGCAGCGTAGCTGATAGCGGGGGATACACCGGGGAGCTGTTTTTT. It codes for CASSVADSGGYTGELFF. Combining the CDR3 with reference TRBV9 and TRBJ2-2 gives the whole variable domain DSGVTQTPKHLITATGQRVTLRCSPRSGDLSVYWYQQSLDQGLQFLIQYYNGEERAKGNILERFSAQQFPDLHSELNLSSLELGDSALYFCASSVADSGGYTGELFFGEGSRLTVL.